This T cell receptor beta chain appears in the sequencing data of a study of CD8 T cells in Susac syndrome (dated by TCRdb to about 2019). Turning to the overall study: Among the Susac syndrome patients who were sequenced, clinically active disease was present in six and clinical remission was observed in fewer than 10. At blood withdrawal, Susac syndrome patients were therapy-naive, treated with corticosteroids (with IVIg additionally given to some), or treated with IVIg alone. The study used repertoire sequencing to test whether antigen drove CD8+ T cell activation and differentiation in Susac syndrome. CD8+ T cell repertoire clonality was compared between around eleven healthy donors, around 14 Susac syndrome patients and about 15 multiple sclerosis patients. On the study overall, not on this receptor specifically: CD8+ repertoires in Susac syndrome showed clonal expansion, which was highest in CD8+ TEMRA cells and was greater in clinically active patients than in remitting patients. The number of individuals in the TCR sequencing and HLA analysis was recognized as being relatively small. Sixteen Susac-specific public clones were identified in the total CD8+ repertoire, and roughly five Susac-specific public clones were identified in the CD8+ TEMRA repertoire.

RNA was extracted with the RNeasy kit and roughly 0.45 to 1 ug was reverse transcribed using random hexamers. The immunoSEQ multiplex PCR assay, covering 54 Vbeta and 13 Jbeta segments, was used to amplify TCR beta CDR3 regions. To correct PCR amplification bias, a synthetic template baseline was used for both primer optimization and computational correction. The paper's processing steps were these. Reads were annotated to V, D and J genes per IMGT and analyzed with immunoSEQ Analyzer, keeping only productive sequences. Clonality was computed as one minus Shannon entropy normalized by log2 of the number of productive unique sequences. For each patient and control, public and private clones were evaluated within the 100 most prevalent clones. A clone was defined as Susac-specific if it was absent from the healthy and MS cohorts, from roughly 990 published viral clones and from other ImmuneACCESS disease sequences. TCRdb passed the public sequencing reads through fastp at Q25 and MiXCR, retaining productive beta sequences. CDR3 protein duplicates are merged, each entry listing the most common genes and DNA. In this record, the V and J calls reflect TCRdb's handling and not the investigators' own analysis. In all, the sample holds roughly 86,000 distinct CDR3 sequences, and about 95% of those were seen once. Of the sample, more than 0.5% is held by the ten largest clones.

High-throughput TCR beta sequencing profiled peripheral blood CD8+ and CD4+ T cells from healthy donors, Susac syndrome patients and multiple sclerosis patients. The Susac syndrome patients fulfilled recently defined diagnostic criteria for definite or probable disease. Bulk CD8+ and CD4+ T cells were purified by magnetic negative isolation, whereas CD8+ TEMRA cells were enriched by FACS. Blood was drawn into EDTA tubes, processed within 24 hours, and PBMCs were isolated by density gradient centrifugation. PBMCs intended for TCR sequencing were frozen in liquid nitrogen and were later thawed in a 37 degrees C water bath. Purity of sorted or isolated CD4+, CD8+ and CD8+ TEMRA cells was at least 90%. This clonotype appeared a single time. Its antigen is not yet known. No quality values exist for individual bases; no much larger clone is one base distant. Just one read gives weak support. From a lookup of the germline V gene, CDR1 and CDR2 are MNHEY and SVGEGT. Clipping removes 6 bases from V and 3 bases from J, with 7 as the unmatched junction base count. The CDR3 contains 14 residues, cysteine and phenylalanine counted. The sequence is cut down to CDR3 DNA, 42 bases in frame from base 1.

The chain links TRBV6-2 or TRBV6-3 with TRBJ1-2, with 7 junctional bases fitting TRBD1. The material sequenced was CD8+ T cells from PBMCs. The source is a human donor with Susac syndrome. The DNA reads TGTGCCAGCAGCCGGACAGGCCAGGACTATGGCTACACCTTC. This yields the protein CASSRTGQDYGYTF.